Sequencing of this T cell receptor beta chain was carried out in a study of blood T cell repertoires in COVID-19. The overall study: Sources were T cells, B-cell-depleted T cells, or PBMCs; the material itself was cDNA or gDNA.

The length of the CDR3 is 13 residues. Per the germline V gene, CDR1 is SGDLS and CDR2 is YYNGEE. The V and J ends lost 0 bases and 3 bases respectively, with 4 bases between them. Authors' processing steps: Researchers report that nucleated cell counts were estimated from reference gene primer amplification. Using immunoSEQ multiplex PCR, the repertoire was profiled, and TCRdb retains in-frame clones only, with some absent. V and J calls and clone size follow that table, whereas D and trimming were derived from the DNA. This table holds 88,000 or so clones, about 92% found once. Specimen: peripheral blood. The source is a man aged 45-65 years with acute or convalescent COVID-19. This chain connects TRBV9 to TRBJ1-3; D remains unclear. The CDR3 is CASSVDGGNTIYF. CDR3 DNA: TGTGCCAGCAGCGTAGACGGTGGAAACACCATATATTTT.